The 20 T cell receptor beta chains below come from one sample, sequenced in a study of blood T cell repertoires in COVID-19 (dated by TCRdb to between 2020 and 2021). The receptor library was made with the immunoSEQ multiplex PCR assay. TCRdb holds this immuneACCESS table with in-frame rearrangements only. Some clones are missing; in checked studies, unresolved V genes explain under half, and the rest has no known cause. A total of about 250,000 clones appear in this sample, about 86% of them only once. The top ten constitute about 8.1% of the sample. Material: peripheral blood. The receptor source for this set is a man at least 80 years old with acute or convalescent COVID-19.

DNA for the CDR3: TGCGCCAGCAGCTCTATCCAAAGGGGGCGGGCCTCCTACAATGAGCAGTTCTTC. As protein: CASSSIQRGRASYNEQFF. V gene TRBV5-1 combines with J gene TRBJ2-1; 7 bases line up with TRBD1. V shed 3 bases and J 0 bases; nucleotides not matched to a gene: 12. Germline CDR1 is SGHRS and CDR2 is YFSETQ. The CDR3 runs 18 residues.

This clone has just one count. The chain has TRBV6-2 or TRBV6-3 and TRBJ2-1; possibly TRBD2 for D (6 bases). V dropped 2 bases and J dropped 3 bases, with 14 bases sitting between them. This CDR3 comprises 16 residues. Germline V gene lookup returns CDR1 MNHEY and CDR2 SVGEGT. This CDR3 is CASSYKPGLNYNEQFF. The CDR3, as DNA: TGTGCCAGCAGTTACAAACCGGGACTCAACTACAATGAGCAGTTCTTC.

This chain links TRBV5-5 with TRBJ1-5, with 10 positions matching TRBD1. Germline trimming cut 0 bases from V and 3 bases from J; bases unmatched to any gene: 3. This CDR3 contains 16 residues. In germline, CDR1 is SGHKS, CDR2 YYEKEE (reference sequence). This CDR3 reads CASSLGDRGPNQPQHF. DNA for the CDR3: TGTGCCAGCAGCTTGGGTGACAGGGGGCCCAATCAGCCCCAGCATTTT.

This CDR3 is CASSYSLETGVEAFF. The CDR3 nucleotides read TGTGCCAGCAGTTACTCACTCGAGACAGGGGTTGAAGCTTTCTTT. The chain couples TRBV6-5 to TRBJ1-1; 8 bases line up with TRBD1. CDR1 and CDR2 (germline): MNHEY, SVGAGI. The V gene end was trimmed by 0 bases and the J gene end by 7 bases; junction bases not matched to a gene: 7. This CDR3 comprises 15 residues.

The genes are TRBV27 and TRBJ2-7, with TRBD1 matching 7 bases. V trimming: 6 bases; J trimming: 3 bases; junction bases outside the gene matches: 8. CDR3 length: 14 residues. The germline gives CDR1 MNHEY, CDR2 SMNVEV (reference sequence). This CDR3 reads CASSPRQGSYEQYF. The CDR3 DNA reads TGTGCCAGCAGCCCTCGACAGGGTAGCTACGAGCAGTACTTC.

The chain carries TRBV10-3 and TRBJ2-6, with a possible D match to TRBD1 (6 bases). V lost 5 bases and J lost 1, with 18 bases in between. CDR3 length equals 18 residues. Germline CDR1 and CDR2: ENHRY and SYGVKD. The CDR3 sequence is CAISITGTLISGANVLTF. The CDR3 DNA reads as TGTGCCATCAGTATTACCGGGACACTAATATCTGGGGCCAACGTCCTGACTTTC.

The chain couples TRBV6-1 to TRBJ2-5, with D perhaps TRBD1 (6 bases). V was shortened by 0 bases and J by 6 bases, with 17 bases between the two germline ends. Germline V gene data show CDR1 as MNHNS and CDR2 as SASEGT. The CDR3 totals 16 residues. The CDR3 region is CASSEAPRGGAKTQYF. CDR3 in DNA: TGTGCCAGCAGTGAAGCGCCACGAGGGGGTGCCAAGACCCAGTACTTC.

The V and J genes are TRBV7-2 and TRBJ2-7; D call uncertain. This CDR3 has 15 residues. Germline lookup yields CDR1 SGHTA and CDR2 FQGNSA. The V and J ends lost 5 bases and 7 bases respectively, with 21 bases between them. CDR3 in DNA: TGTGCCAGCAGCCCATACGGTCCAAAACCCAGGGAGCAGTACTTC. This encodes CASSPYGPKPREQYF.

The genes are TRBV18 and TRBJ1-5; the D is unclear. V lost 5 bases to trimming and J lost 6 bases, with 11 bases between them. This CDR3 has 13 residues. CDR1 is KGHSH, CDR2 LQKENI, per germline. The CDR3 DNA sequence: TGTGCCAGCTCATCGAACCCGGTTCAGCCCCAGCATTTT. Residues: CASSSNPVQPQHF.

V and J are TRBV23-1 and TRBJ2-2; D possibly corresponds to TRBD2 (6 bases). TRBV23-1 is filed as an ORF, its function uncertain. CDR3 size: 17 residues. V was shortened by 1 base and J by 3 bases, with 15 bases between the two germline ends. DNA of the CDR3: TGCGCCAGCAGTCAATTCTTTTCCAGGGAGGACACCGGGGAGCTGTTTTTT. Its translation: CASSQFFSREDTGELFF.

The CDR3 loop is CASSQRAGINYGYTF. For the CDR3, the DNA is TGTGCCAGCAGCCAAAGAGCAGGGATTAACTATGGCTACACCTTC. The chain employs TRBV3-1 (or the pseudogene TRBV3-2) and TRBJ1-2, with a weak D call TRBD1 (5 bases). The CDR3 is made up of 15 amino acids. Trimming removed 2 bases from V and 1 base from J, with 11 bases in between. The V gene's germline CDR1 is LGHDT and CDR2 YNNKEL (reference sequence).

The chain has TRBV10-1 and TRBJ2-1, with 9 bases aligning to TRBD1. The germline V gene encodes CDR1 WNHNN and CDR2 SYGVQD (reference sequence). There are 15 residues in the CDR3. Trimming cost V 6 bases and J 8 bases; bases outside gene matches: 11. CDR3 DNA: TGCGCCAGCAGAAAAGGACAGGGGTCGGGCGATGAGCAGTTCTTC. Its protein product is CASRKGQGSGDEQFF.

The CDR3 here is CASSLNRGDYEQYF. The CDR3 DNA sequence: TGTGCCAGCAGCTTAAACAGGGGGGATTACGAGCAGTACTTC. The rearrangement uses TRBV11-3 and TRBJ2-7; 8 bases are shared with TRBD1. The CDR3 is 14 residues long. Germline loops: CDR1 SGHNT, CDR2 YENEEA. After removal of 2 bases from V and 4 bases from J, the junction contained 4 bases not matched to a gene. The full variable domain, completed using reference TRBV11-3 and TRBJ2-7, is EAGVVQSPRYKIIEKKQPVAFWCNPISGHNTLYWYLQNLGQGPELLIRYENEEAVDDSQLPKDRFSAERLKGVDSTLKIQPAELGDSAVYLCASSLNRGDYEQYFGPGTRLTVT.

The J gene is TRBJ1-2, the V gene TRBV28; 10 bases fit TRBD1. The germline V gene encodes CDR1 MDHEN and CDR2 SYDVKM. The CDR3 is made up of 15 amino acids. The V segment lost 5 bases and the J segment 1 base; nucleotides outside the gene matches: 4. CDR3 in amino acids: CASSTRDRGNYGYTF. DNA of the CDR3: TGTGCCAGCAGTACGAGGGACAGGGGTAACTATGGCTACACCTTC.

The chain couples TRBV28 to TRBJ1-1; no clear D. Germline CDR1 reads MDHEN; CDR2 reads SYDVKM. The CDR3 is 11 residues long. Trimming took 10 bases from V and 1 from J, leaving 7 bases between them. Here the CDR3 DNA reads TGTGCCACCGGTAAGAACACTGAAGCTTTCTTT. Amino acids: CATGKNTEAFF.

The CDR3 is CASSVRLINRGSPLHF. CDR3 sequence (DNA): TGTGCCAGCAGTGTACGCCTAATAAATAGGGGTTCACCCCTCCACTTT. The chain links TRBV6-1 to TRBJ1-6; TRBD1 is a possible D gene (5 bases). The CDR3 extends over 16 amino acids. From germline, CDR1 is MNHNS and CDR2 SASEGT. Trimming cost V 4 bases and J 9 bases, with 19 bases left between them.

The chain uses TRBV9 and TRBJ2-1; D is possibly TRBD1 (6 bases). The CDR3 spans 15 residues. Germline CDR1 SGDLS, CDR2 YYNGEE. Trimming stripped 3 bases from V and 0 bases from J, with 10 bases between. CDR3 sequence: CASSDSDSSYNEQFF. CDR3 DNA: TGTGCCAGCAGCGATTCGGACAGCTCCTACAATGAGCAGTTCTTC. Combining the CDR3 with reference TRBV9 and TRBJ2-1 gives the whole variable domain DSGVTQTPKHLITATGQRVTLRCSPRSGDLSVYWYQQSLDQGLQFLIQYYNGEERAKGNILERFSAQQFPDLHSELNLSSLELGDSALYFCASSDSDSSYNEQFFGPGTRLTVL.

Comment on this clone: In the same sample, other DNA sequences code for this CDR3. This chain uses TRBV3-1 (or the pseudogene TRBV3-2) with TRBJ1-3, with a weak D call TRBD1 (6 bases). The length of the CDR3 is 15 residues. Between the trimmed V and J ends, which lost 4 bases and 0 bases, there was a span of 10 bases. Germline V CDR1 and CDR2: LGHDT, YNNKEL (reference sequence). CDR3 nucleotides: TGTGCCAGCAGCCGAAGGGGGGGCTCTGGAAACACCATATATTTT. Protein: CASSRRGGSGNTIYF.

The CDR3 region is CASSQDTGFSVLTF. CDR3 bases: TGTGCCAGCAGCCAAGACACAGGCTTCAGCGTCCTGACTTTC. The V and J genes are TRBV14 and TRBJ2-6, with D possibly matching TRBD1 (5 bases). From germline, CDR1 is SGHDN and CDR2 FVKESK. The CDR3 spans 14 residues. The germline V and J ends were trimmed by 0 bases and 12 bases, with 12 bases remaining between them.

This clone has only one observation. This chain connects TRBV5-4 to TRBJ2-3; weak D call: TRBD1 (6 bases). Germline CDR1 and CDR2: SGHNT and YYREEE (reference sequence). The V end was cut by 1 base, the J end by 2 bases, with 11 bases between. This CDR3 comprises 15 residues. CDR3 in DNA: TGTGCCAGCAGCTTGAAACAGGGCCTCACAGATACGCAGTATTTT. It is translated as CASSLKQGLTDTQYF.